The 2 T cell receptor beta chains below come from one sample, sequenced in a study of PD-1 blockade in classical Hodgkin lymphoma (dated by TCRdb to the early 2020s). Explained via the paper, the time point label denotes: cycle 4 day 1 (C4D1), after around six weeks of nivolumab. All trial patients had relapsed after autologous stem cell transplantation, with cohorts A, B and C differing in prior brentuximab vedotin exposure. Libraries were built with the immunoSEQ multiplex PCR assay. Here the immuneACCESS table is served through TCRdb, limited to in-frame sequences with V and J called. Missing clones are a known gap in these copies; in checked studies unresolved V genes cover under half, and the rest lacks a known reason. The sample profile shows approximately 49,000 clones; around 80% of them were found once. The top ten constitute around 19% of the sample. The specimen comprised peripheral blood mononuclear cells (PBMCs), sampled before the fourth cycle of nivolumab. The receptors shown here come from a human donor with classical Hodgkin lymphoma.

This chain links TRBV5-6 with TRBJ2-7; D gene ambiguous. Trimming stripped 1 base from V and 1 base from J, with 12 bases between. The germline CDR1 and CDR2 sequences are SGHDT and YYEEEE. The CDR3 has 15 amino acids. The CDR3 loop reads CASSLRPVTSYEQYF. CDR3 DNA sequence: TGTGCCAGCAGCTTGAGGCCAGTAACATCCTACGAGCAGTACTTC. The full variable domain, completed using reference TRBV5-6 and TRBJ2-7, is DAGVTQSPTHLIKTRGQQVTLRCSPKSGHDTVSWYQQALGQGPQFIFQYYEEEERQRGNFPDRFSGHQFPNYSSELNVNALLLGDSALYLCASSLRPVTSYEQYFGPGTRLTVT.

This clone was counted once. This sample also contains other DNA sequences that code for the same CDR3. The chain joins TRBV10-3 to TRBJ1-5, with 10 bases lining up with TRBD1. V was pared by 2 bases and J by 5 bases, with 9 bases of the junction left unmatched. This CDR3 spans 17 amino acids. Germline V gene lookup returns CDR1 ENHRY and CDR2 SYGVKD. Here the CDR3 reads CAISETLPGQGYQPQHF. The CDR3 DNA follows: TGTGCCATCAGTGAGACTCTACCGGGACAGGGGTATCAGCCCCAGCATTTT.